Shown below are 3 T cell receptor beta chains from a single sample sequenced in a study of T cells in Graves' hyperthyroidism and ophthalmopathy. There were TCR beta CDR3 regions amplified from RNA transcripts. First-round RT-PCR of the TCR CDR3 relied on the HTBI primer set. One entry per CDR3 protein, called by TCRdb with MiXCR from the multiplex PCR reads. The sample lists under 350,000 distinct CDR3 sequences, over 20% occurring once. Sequencing was carried out using blood. The source is a woman in her 50s with Graves' hyperthyroidism.

This clonotype has ten or more counts. The V call is TRBV6-2 or TRBV6-3, the J call TRBJ2-7, with unresolved D. The V gene's germline CDR1 is MNHEY and CDR2 SVGEGT. V dropped 4 bases and J dropped 2 bases, with 9 bases sitting between them. The CDR3 loop spans 13 amino acids. The CDR3 DNA sequence: TGTGCCAGCAGTTCGACCCTTCCCTACGAGCAGTACTTC. Protein: CASSSTLPYEQYF.

This clonotype was found many times. The chain's CDR3 is CASSLGQGVVTGELFF. The DNA for the CDR3 is TGTGCCAGCAGTTTGGGACAGGGAGTAGTGACCGGGGAGCTGTTTTTT. The J gene is TRBJ2-2, the V gene TRBV27; 9 bases agree with TRBD1. Unmatched junction bases numbered 7, after V lost 3 bases and J lost 5 bases. This CDR3 is 16 amino acids long. The germline V gene encodes CDR1 MNHEY and CDR2 SMNVEV (reference sequence).

This clonotype was picked up many times. The chain carries TRBV12-3 or TRBV12-4 and TRBJ2-7; the match to TRBD1 covers 8 bases. Trimming cost V 5 bases and J 2 bases; bases outside gene matches: 17. The CDR3 runs 18 residues. The CDR3 reads CASSRGTGSSKGAYEQYF. CDR3 sequence (DNA): TGTGCCAGCAGTCGGGGGACAGGAAGCTCAAAAGGGGCCTACGAGCAGTACTTC.